This TCR beta chain originates from a study of lymphopenia after photon versus proton radiotherapy. Notes on the study in general: Better survival with proton therapy was suggested as possible, not demonstrated. Under photons, naive T cells and diversity fell while effector/memory populations rose. Oligoclonal CD8+ Temra expansion after nadir drove photon patients' diversity drop. Post-nadir TCR diversity decline inversely tracked overall survival among those who died.

Per the germline V gene, CDR1 is SGHVS and CDR2 is FQNEAQ. The CDR3 spans 14 residues. V was pared by 7 bases and J by 2 bases, with 12 bases between. TCRdb's copy holds only in-frame clones and misses some; the assay was immunoSEQ multiplex PCR. The sample carries 70,000 or so clones, around 90% recorded once. About this clone: Its matching antigen is unknown.

The sequence was obtained from a woman aged 35 to 49 with cholangiocarcinoma. This material consisted of peripheral blood, taken from a patient treated with photon-based radiotherapy. The rearrangement uses TRBV7-8 and TRBJ1-5; D is unclear. The CDR3 is CASTLIPGNQPQHF. The CDR3 DNA reads TGTGCCAGCACCCTCATCCCGGGCAATCAGCCCCAGCATTTT. Looking up the rest from reference TRBV7-8 and TRBJ1-5 gives the full variable domain: GAGVSQSPRYKVAKRGQDVALRCDPISGHVSLFWYQQALGQGPEFLTYFQNEAQLDKSGLPSDRFFAERPEGSVSTLKIQRTQQEDSAVYLCASTLIPGNQPQHFGDGTRLSIL.